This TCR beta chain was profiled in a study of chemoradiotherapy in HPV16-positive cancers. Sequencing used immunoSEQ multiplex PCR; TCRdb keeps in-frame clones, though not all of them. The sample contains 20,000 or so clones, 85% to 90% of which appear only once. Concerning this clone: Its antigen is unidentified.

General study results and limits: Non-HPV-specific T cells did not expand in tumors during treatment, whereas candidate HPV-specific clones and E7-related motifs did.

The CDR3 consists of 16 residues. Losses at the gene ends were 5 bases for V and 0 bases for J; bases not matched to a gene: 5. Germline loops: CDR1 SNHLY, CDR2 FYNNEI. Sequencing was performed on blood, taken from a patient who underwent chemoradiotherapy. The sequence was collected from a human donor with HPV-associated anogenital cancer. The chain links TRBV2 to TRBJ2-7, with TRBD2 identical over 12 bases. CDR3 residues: CASSYGLAGSSYEQYF. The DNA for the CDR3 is TGTGCCAGCAGTTACGGACTAGCGGGGAGCTCCTACGAGCAGTACTTC.